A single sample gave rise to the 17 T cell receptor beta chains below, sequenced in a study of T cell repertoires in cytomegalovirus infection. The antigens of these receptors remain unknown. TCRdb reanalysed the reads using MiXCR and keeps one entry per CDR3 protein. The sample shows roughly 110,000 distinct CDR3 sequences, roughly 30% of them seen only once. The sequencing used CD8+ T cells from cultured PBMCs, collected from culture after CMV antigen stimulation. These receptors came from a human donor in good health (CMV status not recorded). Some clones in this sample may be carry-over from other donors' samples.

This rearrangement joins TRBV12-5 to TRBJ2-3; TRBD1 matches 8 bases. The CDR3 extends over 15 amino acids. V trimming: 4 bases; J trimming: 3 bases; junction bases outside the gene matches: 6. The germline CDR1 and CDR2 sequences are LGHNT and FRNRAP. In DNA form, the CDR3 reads TGTGCTAGTGGTTGGACAGGGACCCTAACAGATACGCAGTATTTT. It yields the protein CASGWTGTLTDTQYF.

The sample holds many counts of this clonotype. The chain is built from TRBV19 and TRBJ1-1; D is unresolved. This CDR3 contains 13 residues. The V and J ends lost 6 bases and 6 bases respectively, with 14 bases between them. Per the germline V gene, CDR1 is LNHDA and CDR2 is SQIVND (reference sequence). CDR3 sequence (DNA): TGTGCCAGTAGAGATGCATGGTTTTCTGAAGCTTTCTTT. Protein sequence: CASRDAWFSEAFF.

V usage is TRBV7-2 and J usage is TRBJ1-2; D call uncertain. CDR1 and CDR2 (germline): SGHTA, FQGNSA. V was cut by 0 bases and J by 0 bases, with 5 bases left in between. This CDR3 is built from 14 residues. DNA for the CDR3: TGTGCCAGCAGCTTAGCCCCAGCTAACTATGGCTACACCTTC. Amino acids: CASSLAPANYGYTF.

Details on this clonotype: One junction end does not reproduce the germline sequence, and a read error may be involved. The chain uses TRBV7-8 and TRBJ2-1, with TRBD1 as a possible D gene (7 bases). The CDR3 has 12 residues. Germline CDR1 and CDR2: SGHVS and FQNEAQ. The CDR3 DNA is TGTGCCAGCAGCTGGGGGGTTGACAGGGAGGTCTTC. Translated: CASSWGVDREVF.

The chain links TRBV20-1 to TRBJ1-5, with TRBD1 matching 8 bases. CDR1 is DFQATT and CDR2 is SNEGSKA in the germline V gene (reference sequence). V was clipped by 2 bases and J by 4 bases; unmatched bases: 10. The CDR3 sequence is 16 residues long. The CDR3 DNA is TGCAGTGCTAGAAGGTTTGGGACAGGAGATAATCAGCCCCAGCATTTT. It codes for CSARRFGTGDNQPQHF.

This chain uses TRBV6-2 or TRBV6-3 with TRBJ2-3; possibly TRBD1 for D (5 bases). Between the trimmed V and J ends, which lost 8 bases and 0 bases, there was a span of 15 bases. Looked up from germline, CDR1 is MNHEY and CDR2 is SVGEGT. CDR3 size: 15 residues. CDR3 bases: TGTGCCAGCTGGGGCGTTAGCTACAGCACAGATACGCAGTATTTT. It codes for CASWGVSYSTDTQYF.

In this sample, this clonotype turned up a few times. The DNA of the CDR3 is TGTGCCAGCAGCCCTAGCGGCGAACCCTACAATGAGCAGTTCTTC. It specifies CASSPSGEPYNEQFF. The rearrangement joins TRBV7-6 to TRBJ2-1, with TRBD2 identical over 7 bases. The CDR3 runs 15 residues. Germline CDR1 reads SGHVS; CDR2 reads FNYEAQ. V lost 5 bases and J lost 2; bases outside the gene matches: 6. Full variable domain (remainder filled in from reference TRBV7-6 and TRBJ2-1): GAGVSQSPRYKVTKRGQDVALRCDPISGHVSLYWYRQALGQGPEFLTYFNYEAQQDKSGLPNDRFSAERPEGSISTLTIQRTEQRDSAMYRCASSPSGEPYNEQFFGPGTRLTVL.

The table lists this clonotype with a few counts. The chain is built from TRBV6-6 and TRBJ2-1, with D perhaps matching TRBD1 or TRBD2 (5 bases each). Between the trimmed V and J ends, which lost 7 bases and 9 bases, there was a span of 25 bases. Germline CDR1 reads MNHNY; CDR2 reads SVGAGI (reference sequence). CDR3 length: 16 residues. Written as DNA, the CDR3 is TGTGCCAGCACTACGAACCGGGACCGAATTGAGGTTGAGCAGTTCTTC. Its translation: CASTTNRDRIEVEQFF.

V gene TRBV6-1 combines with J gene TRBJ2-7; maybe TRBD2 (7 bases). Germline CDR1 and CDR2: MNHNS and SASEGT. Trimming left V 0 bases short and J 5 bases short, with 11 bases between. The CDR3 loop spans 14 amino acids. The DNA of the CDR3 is TGTGCCAGCAGTGAAGCGCGGGGGCCGAACGAGCAGTACTTC. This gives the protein CASSEARGPNEQYF.

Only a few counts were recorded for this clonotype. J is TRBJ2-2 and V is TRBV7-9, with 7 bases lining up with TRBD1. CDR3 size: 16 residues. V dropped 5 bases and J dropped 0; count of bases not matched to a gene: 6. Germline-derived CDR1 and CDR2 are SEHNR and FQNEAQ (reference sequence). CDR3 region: CASSPNDRANTGELFF. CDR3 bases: TGTGCCAGCAGCCCCAACGACAGGGCGAACACCGGGGAGCTGTTTTTT.

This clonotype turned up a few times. The CDR3 spells CASSQGSSYNEQFF. CDR3 nucleotides: TGTGCCAGCAGCCAGGGGAGCTCCTACAATGAGCAGTTCTTC. The V and J genes are TRBV6-2 or TRBV6-3 and TRBJ2-1; tentatively, D is TRBD1 (6 bases). The CDR3 totals 14 residues. Germline V CDR1 and CDR2: MNHEY, SVGEGT. V was cut by 6 bases and J by 0 bases, with 9 bases left in between.

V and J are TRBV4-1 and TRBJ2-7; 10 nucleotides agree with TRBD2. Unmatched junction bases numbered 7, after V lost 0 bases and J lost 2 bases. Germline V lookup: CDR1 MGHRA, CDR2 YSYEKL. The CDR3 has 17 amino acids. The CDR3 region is CASSQDKLAGETYEQYF. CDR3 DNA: TGCGCCAGCAGCCAAGATAAGCTAGCGGGGGAGACCTACGAGCAGTACTTC.

The CDR3 sequence: CASRGGTQETQYF. CDR3 DNA sequence: TGTGCCAGCAGAGGGGGGACCCAAGAGACCCAGTACTTC. The chain employs TRBV27 and TRBJ2-5, with D perhaps being TRBD1 or TRBD2 (6 bases each). The V end was cut by 6 bases, the J end by 1 base, with 9 bases between. The CDR3 length is 13 residues. The germline V gene encodes CDR1 MNHEY and CDR2 SMNVEV (reference sequence).

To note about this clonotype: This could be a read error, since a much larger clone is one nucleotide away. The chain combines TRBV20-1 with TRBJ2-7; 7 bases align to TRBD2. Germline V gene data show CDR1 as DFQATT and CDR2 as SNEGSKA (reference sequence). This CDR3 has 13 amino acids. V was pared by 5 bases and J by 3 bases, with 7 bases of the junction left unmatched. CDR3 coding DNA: TGCAGTGCTCTCCAGGGAGGGATCTACGAGCAGTACTTC. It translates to CSALQGGIYEQYF.

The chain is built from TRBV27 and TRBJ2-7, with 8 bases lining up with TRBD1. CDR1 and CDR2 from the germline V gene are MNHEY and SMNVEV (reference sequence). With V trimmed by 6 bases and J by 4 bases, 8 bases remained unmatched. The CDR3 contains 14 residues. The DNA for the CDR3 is TGTGCCAGCAGCTACCAGGGGGCAGGTTACGAGCAGTACTTC. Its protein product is CASSYQGAGYEQYF.

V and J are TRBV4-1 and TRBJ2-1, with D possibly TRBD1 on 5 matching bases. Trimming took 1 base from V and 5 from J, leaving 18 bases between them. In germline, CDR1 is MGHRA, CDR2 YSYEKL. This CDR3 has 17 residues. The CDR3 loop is CASSQVDAGRFNNEQFF. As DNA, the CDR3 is TGCGCCAGCAGCCAAGTAGACGCAGGGCGTTTTAACAATGAGCAGTTCTTC.

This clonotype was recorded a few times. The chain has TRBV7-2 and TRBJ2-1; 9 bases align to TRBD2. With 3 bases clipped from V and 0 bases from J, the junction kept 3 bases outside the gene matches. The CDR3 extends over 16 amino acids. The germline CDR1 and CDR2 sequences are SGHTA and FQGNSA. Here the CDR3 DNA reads TGTGCCAGCAGCTTGCGGGGGGGCACCTCCTACAATGAGCAGTTCTTC. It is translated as CASSLRGGTSYNEQFF. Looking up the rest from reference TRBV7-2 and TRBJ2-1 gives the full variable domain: GAGVSQSPSNKVTEKGKDVELRCDPISGHTALYWYRQSLGQGLEFLIYFQGNSAPDKSGLPSDRFSAERTGGSVSTLTIQRTQQEDSAVYLCASSLRGGTSYNEQFFGPGTRLTVL.